These 21 T cell receptor beta chains originate from one sample sequenced in a study of breast tumors, draining lymph nodes, adjacent tissues. TCRdb independently ran MiXCR on the multiplex PCR reads; one entry per CDR3 protein. The sample includes some 150,000 distinct CDR3 sequences, about 30% of them seen just once. Axillary draining lymph nodes of breast cancer patients supplied the node samples. The sample comprised axillary lymph node tissue. The receptor set was obtained from a female donor with breast cancer. Some clones in this sample may be carry-over from other donors' samples.

Ten or more counts support this clonotype. The V gene is TRBV7-2, the J gene TRBJ1-2; TRBD1 aligns across 8 bases. Germline loops: CDR1 SGHTA, CDR2 FQGNSA. Trimming took 5 bases from V and 0 from J; bases not matched to a gene: 8. The CDR3 loop spans 16 amino acids. Here the CDR3 reads CASSTLGQGSNYGYTF. The CDR3 coding sequence is TGTGCCAGCAGCACGTTAGGACAGGGCTCTAACTATGGCTACACCTTC.

This clonotype was seen repeatedly, ten times or more. The chain is built from TRBV5-1 and TRBJ1-6; weak D call: TRBD1 (6 bases). Per the germline V gene, CDR1 is SGHRS and CDR2 is YFSETQ. V gave up 4 bases and J gave up 6 bases, with 14 bases separating them. The CDR3 extends over 15 amino acids. The CDR3 DNA reads TGCGCCAGCAGCCAGGGGCATGGCGGTAATTCACCCCTCCACTTT. It specifies CASSQGHGGNSPLHF.

This clonotype was counted ten times or more. The rearrangement joins TRBV20-1 to TRBJ1-3; D remains unclear. V was clipped by 5 bases and J by 1 base, with 12 bases between them. The CDR3 is 14 residues long. The germline V gene encodes CDR1 DFQATT and CDR2 SNEGSKA (reference sequence). The CDR3 DNA follows: TGCAGTGCTGGCCCTATGGGGTCTGGAAACACCATATATTTT. It yields the protein CSAGPMGSGNTIYF.

The V gene is TRBV29-1, the J gene TRBJ1-2; D unresolved. Trimming pared 7 bases from V and 10 bases from J, leaving 25 bases between. Germline CDR1 reads SQVTM; CDR2 reads ANQGSEA. The CDR3 runs 14 residues. The DNA for the CDR3 is TGCAGCGCGCGACGTTTCGACGTTCTGGGTGACTACACCTTC. It encodes CSARRFDVLGDYTF.

This rearrangement joins TRBV19 to TRBJ2-5; D is uncertain. Germline lookup yields CDR1 LNHDA and CDR2 SQIVND (reference sequence). This CDR3 is 14 amino acids long. Trimming removed 7 bases from V and 0 bases from J, with 12 bases in between. The CDR3 DNA reads TGTGCCAGTAAACACAGTGGGGACCAAGAGACCCAGTACTTC. Its protein is CASKHSGDQETQYF.

With regard to this clonotype: The conserved final phenylalanine or tryptophan is absent from the CDR3, which likely points to a read error. The limits of the CDR3 on the DNA are not certain, so only TCRdb's listed CDR3 is given. The chain joins TRBV11-2 to TRBJ1-4; TRBD1 is the table's D call and was not checked against the DNA. CDR1 and CDR2 from the germline V gene are SGHAT and FQNNGV. The CDR3 is 11 amino acids long, termini counted. CDR3 sequence reads: CASSSGTGHNY.

V is TRBV20-1 and J is TRBJ1-6, with D uncertain. In germline, CDR1 is DFQATT, CDR2 SNEGSKA (reference sequence). The ends were cut back, 3 bases at V and 10 bases at J, with 16 bases in the middle. The CDR3 has 14 residues. CDR3 region: CSASSSNAKSPLHF. In DNA, the CDR3 is TGCAGTGCTAGCAGCAGTAACGCGAAGTCACCCCTCCACTTT.

Only a few counts were recorded for this clonotype. The rearrangement links TRBV6-2 or TRBV6-3 to TRBJ1-2; TRBD1 matches 11 bases. CDR1 MNHEY and CDR2 SVGEGT come from the germline V gene. The CDR3 consists of 16 residues. V shed 5 bases and J 4 bases; nucleotides not matched to a gene: 9. The CDR3, as DNA: TGTGCCAGCAGTGGCCGGACAGGGGGCACCATCTATGGCTACACCTTC. It codes for CASSGRTGGTIYGYTF.

This clonotype was detected once. Germline is not matched at one junction end, which may reflect a read error. This chain's CDR3 is CASSNGLITDVQYF. The CDR3 DNA follows: TGTGCCAGCAGCAATGGGCTGATCACAGATGTGCAGTATTTT. This chain links TRBV5-1 with TRBJ2-3; D call uncertain. The CDR3 contains 14 residues. Germline V lookup: CDR1 SGHRS, CDR2 YFSETQ. Drawing the rest from reference TRBV5-1 and TRBJ2-3, the complete variable domain is KAGVTQTPRYLIKTRGQQVTLSCSPISGHRSVSWYQQTPGQGLQFLFEYFSETQRNKGNFPGRFSGRQFSNSRSEMNVSTLELGDSALYLCASSNGLITDVQYFGPGTRLTVL.

Many counts were recorded for this clonotype. CDR3 sequence: CASSGEPGHITDTQYF. CDR3 sequence (DNA): TGCGCCAGCAGTGGTGAACCGGGACACATCACAGATACGCAGTATTTT. The chain links TRBV10-1 to TRBJ2-3, with a tentative D call TRBD1 (6 bases). The CDR3 sequence is 16 residues long. CDR1 and CDR2 from the germline V gene are WNHNN and SYGVQD (reference sequence). Trimming pared 4 bases from V and 2 bases from J, leaving 16 bases between.

This clonotype showed up many times. The chain carries TRBV19 and TRBJ1-5; tentative D call: TRBD1 (5 bases). The CDR3 consists of 15 residues. CDR1 and CDR2 (germline): LNHDA, SQIVND (reference sequence). Trimming cost V 4 bases and J 6 bases, with 16 bases left between them. CDR3 coding DNA: TGTGCCAGTAGTACCCGGGGGTCCCCCGCTCAGCCCCAGCATTTT. Translated, it gives CASSTRGSPAQPQHF. Full variable domain (rest looked up from reference TRBV19 and TRBJ1-5): DGGITQSPKYLFRKEGQNVTLSCEQNLNHDAMYWYRQDPGQGLRLIYYSQIVNDFQKGDIAEGYSVSREKKESFPLTVTSAQKNPTAFYLCASSTRGSPAQPQHFGDGTRLSIL.

V is TRBV15 and J is TRBJ2-6; D might be TRBD2 (5 bases). V was clipped by 8 bases and J by 4 bases, with 9 bases between them. The CDR3 is 13 residues long. Germline lookup yields CDR1 LNHNV and CDR2 YYDKDF (reference sequence). The CDR3 sequence: CATEIAGANVLTF. In nucleotides, the CDR3 is TGTGCCACCGAAATAGCGGGGGCCAACGTCCTGACTTTC. The full variable domain, in which reference TRBV15 and TRBJ2-6 provide the parts outside the CDR3, is DAMVIQNPRYQVTQFGKPVTLSCSQTLNHNVMYWYQQKSSQAPKLLFHYYDKDFNNEADTPDNFQSRRPNTSFCFLDIRSPGLGDTAMYLCATEIAGANVLTFGAGSRLTVL.

This clonotype was observed a few times. This may be a read error, as it is one base from a much larger clone. The rearrangement joins TRBV14 to TRBJ1-2; tentative D call: TRBD1 (5 bases). CDR3 size: 15 residues. The germline CDR1 and CDR2 sequences are SGHDN and FVKESK. The CDR3 nucleotides read TGTGCCAGCAGCCAAGGGCCCGGGGCCCCCGGTGGCTCCACCTTC. Protein sequence: CASSQGPGAPGGSTF.

The gene calls are TRBV5-4 and TRBJ2-1; no reliable D call. Germline values: CDR1 SGHNT, CDR2 YYREEE (reference sequence). The CDR3 has 17 residues. The V gene lost 4 bases and the J gene lost 7 bases, with 24 bases spanning the gap. The CDR3 protein is CASSPKRTHPRGNEQFF. The CDR3 DNA sequence: TGTGCCAGCAGCCCTAAACGGACCCACCCCCGTGGGAATGAGCAGTTCTTC.

This clonotype showed up just a few times. The chain employs TRBV20-1 and TRBJ2-5; maybe TRBD2 (5 bases). There are 12 residues in the CDR3. Per the germline V gene, CDR1 is DFQATT and CDR2 is SNEGSKA (reference sequence). V was shortened by 6 bases and J by 9 bases, with 17 bases between the two germline ends. Written as DNA, the CDR3 is TGCAGTGCCAGCAGCTTAGGCGGGCCCCAGTACTTC. Translated, it gives CSASSLGGPQYF.

At least ten counts were recorded for this clonotype. The V call is TRBV12-3 or TRBV12-4, the J call TRBJ2-7; TRBD1 aligns across 7 bases. Trimming removed 3 bases from V and 3 bases from J; junction bases left unmatched: 8. The CDR3 consists of 15 residues. This CDR3 is CASSFSRDRGYEQYF. The CDR3 DNA follows: TGTGCCAGCAGTTTTTCTCGGGACAGAGGCTACGAGCAGTACTTC.

This clonotype was detected many times. The DNA for the CDR3 is TGTGCCAGCAGTTTATGGGACAACACCGGGGAGCTGTTTTTT. Residues: CASSLWDNTGELFF. The V gene is TRBV28, the J gene TRBJ2-2; D remains ambiguous. V was cut by 0 bases and J by 2 bases, with 4 bases left in between. Germline V lookup: CDR1 MDHEN, CDR2 SYDVKM. This CDR3 has 14 residues.

This clonotype occurred many times. The chain links TRBV7-3 to TRBJ1-2, with no clear D. The germline V gene encodes CDR1 SGHTA and CDR2 FQGTGA. This CDR3 has 13 amino acids. V was trimmed by 4 bases and J by 6 bases, leaving 12 bases between them. CDR3 nucleotides: TGTGCCAGCAGCTCTCAAGGGATTCATGGCTACACCTTC. Its translation is CASSSQGIHGYTF.

V and J are TRBV5-1 and TRBJ1-1; 7 nucleotides align to TRBD1. Trimming took 4 bases from V and 3 from J; bases not matched to a gene: 9. CDR1 is SGHRS, CDR2 YFSETQ, per germline. The CDR3 is 15 amino acids. CDR3 DNA sequence: TGCGCCAGCAGCAAGATACAGGGGTTGGACACTGAAGCTTTCTTT. It codes for CASSKIQGLDTEAFF.

J is TRBJ2-5 and V is TRBV7-8, with TRBD2 identical over 8 bases. J gave up 9 bases and V 5 bases, and 11 bases lay outside the gene matches. This CDR3 has 14 residues. CDR1 is SGHVS and CDR2 is FQNEAQ in the germline V gene. The CDR3 nucleotides read TGTGCCAGCAGCCCACGGGGGGGCGGGGAGCCCCAGTACTTC. Amino acids: CASSPRGGGEPQYF.

This clonotype was detected ten times or more. This rearrangement joins TRBV13 to TRBJ2-3; D might be TRBD1 (6 bases). CDR1 and CDR2 from the germline V gene are PRHDT and FYEKMQ (reference sequence). The CDR3 consists of 15 residues. Trimming left V 6 bases short and J 6 bases short, with 19 bases between. CDR3 region: CASRRSPVQGDTQYF. The CDR3 DNA sequence: TGTGCCAGCAGACGGTCTCCGGTGCAGGGGGATACGCAGTATTTT.